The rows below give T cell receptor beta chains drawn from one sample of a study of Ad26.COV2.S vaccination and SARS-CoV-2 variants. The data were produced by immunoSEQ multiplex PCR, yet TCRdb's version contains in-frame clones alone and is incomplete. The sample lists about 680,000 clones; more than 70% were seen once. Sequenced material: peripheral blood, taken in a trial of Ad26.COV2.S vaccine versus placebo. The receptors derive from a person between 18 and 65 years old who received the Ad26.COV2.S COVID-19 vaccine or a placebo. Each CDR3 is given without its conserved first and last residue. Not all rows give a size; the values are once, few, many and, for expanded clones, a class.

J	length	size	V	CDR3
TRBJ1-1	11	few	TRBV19	ASSMDRGPKAF
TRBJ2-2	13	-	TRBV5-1	ASSLGQVSSGELF
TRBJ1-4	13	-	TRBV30	AWSLKGPEHEKLF
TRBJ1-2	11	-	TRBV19	ASSIVGRPGYT
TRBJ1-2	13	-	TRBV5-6	ASSLGGQVNYGYT
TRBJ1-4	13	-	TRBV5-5	ASSPRWGGNEKLF
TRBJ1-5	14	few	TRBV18	ASSPTGPYSNQPQH
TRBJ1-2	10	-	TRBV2	ASSDDRQIYT
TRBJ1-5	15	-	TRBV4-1	ASSQGNYGQPNQPQH
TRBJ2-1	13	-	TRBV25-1	ASAALAGFYNEQF
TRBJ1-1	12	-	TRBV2	ASSDGRGVTEAF
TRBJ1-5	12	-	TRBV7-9	ASSLAAPNQPQH
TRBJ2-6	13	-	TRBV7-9	ASGIQGLGANVLT
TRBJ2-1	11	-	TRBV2	ASSGMASDEQF
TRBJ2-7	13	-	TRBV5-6	ASSPAGRVAYEQY
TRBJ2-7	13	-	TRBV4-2	ASSQARDRGYEQY
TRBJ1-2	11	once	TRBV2	VSQPGANYGYT
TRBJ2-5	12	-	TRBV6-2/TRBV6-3	ASSRTGGRETQY
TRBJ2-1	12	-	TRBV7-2	ASSLTYQPDEQF
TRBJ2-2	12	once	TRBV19	AATRGANTGELF
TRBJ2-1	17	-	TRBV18	ASSPKTTELVSSYNEQF
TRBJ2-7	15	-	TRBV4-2	ASSQATGTSGTYEQY
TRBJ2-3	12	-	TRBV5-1	ASSLGQQGDTQY
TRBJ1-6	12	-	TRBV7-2	ASSSRLSSSPLH
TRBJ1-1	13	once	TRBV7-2	ASSLRDSIKPEAF
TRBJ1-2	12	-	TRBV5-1	ASSLTLANYGYT